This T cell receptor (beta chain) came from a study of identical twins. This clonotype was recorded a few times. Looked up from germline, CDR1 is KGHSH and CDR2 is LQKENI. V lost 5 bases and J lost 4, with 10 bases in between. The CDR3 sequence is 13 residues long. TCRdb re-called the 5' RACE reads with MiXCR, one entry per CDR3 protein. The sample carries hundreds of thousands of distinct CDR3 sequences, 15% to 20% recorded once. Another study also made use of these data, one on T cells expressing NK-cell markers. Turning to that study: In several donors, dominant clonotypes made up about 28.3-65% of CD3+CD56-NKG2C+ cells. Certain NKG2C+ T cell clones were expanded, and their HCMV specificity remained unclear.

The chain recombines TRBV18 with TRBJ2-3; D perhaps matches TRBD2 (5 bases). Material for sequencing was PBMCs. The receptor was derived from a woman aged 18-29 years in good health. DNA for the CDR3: TGTGCCAGCTCAATCGGGATCCCAGATACGCAGTATTTT. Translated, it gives CASSIGIPDTQYF.